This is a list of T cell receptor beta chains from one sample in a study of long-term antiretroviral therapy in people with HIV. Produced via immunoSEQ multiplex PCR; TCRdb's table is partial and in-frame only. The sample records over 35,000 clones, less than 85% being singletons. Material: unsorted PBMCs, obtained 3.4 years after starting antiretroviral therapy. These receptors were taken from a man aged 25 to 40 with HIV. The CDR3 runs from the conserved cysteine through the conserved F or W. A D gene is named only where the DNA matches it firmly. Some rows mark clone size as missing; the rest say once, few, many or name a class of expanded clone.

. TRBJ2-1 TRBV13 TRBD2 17 CASSLESLREGPDEQFF TGTGCCAGCAGCTTAGAGTCTTTACGGGAGGGCCCGGATGAGCAGTTCTTC
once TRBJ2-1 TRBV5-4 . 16 CASSSGRRSSYNEQFF TGTGCCAGCAGCTCGGGGCGGAGAAGCTCCTACAATGAGCAGTTCTTC
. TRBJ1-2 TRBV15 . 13 CATSRDRNYGYTF TGTGCCACCAGCAGAGACCGCAACTATGGCTACACCTTC
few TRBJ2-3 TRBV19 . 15 CASSIGGGGTDTQYF TGTGCCAGTAGTATAGGCGGAGGAGGCACAGATACGCAGTATTTT
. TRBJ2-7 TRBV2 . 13 CASYGGPTYEQYF TGTGCCAGCTACGGGGGGCCCACCTACGAGCAGTACTTC
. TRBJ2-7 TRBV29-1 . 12 CSVGHNTYEQYF TGCAGCGTCGGGCATAACACCTACGAGCAGTACTTC
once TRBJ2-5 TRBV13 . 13 CASSLFGGETQYF TGTGCCAGCAGCTTATTTGGTGGAGAGACCCAGTACTTC
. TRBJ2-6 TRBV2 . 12 CASSLLSNVLTF TGTGCCAGCAGTCTTCTCTCGAACGTCCTGACTTTC
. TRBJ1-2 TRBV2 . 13 CASSEVGGYGYTF TGTGCCAGCAGTGAAGTGGGAGGCTATGGCTACACCTTC
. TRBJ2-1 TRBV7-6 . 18 CASSLVLGGTSSYNEQFF TGTGCCAGCAGCTTAGTCCTAGGGGGTACTAGCTCCTACAATGAGCAGTTCTTC
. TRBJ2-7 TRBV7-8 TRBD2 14 CASSWGLARYEQYF TGTGCCAGCAGTTGGGGACTAGCGAGGTACGAGCAGTACTTC
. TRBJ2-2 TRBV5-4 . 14 CASSSGVLAGELFF TGTGCCAGCAGCTCCGGAGTCCTGGCCGGGGAGCTGTTTTTT
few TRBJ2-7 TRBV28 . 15 CASSPRSGGGYEQYF TGTGCCAGCAGTCCCCGCTCTGGGGGAGGTTACGAGCAGTACTTC
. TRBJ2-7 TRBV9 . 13 CASSVGVVGEQYF TGTGCCAGCAGCGTAGGAGTAGTGGGCGAGCAGTACTTC
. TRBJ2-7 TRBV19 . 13 CASSIGERREQYF TGTGCCAGTAGTATAGGGGAAAGGCGGGAGCAGTACTTC
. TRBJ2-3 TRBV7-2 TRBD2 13 CACGREGRDTQYF TGTGCCTGTGGGCGGGAGGGCCGGGATACGCAGTATTTT
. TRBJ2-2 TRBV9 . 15 CASSTLGQNTGELFF TGTGCCAGCAGCACCCTAGGACAGAACACCGGGGAGCTGTTTTTT
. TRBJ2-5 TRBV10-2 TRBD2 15 CASSEEGLAVGAQYF TGCGCCAGCAGTGAGGAGGGACTAGCGGTGGGGGCCCAGTACTTC
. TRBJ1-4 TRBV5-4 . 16 CASSLRQSGVGEKLFF TGTGCCAGCAGCTTGAGACAGTCCGGGGTTGGTGAAAAACTGTTTTTT
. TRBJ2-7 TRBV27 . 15 CASSPGPRRTYEQYF TGTGCCAGCAGCCCAGGGCCGAGGAGGACCTACGAGCAGTACTTC
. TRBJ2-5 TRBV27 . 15 CASSLSWGVQETQYF TGTGCCAGCAGTTTATCGTGGGGGGTTCAAGAGACCCAGTACTTC
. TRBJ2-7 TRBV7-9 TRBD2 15 CASSFITAGAYEQYF TGTGCCAGCAGCTTTATAACGGCGGGAGCCTACGAGCAGTACTTC
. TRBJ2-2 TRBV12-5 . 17 CASGLAPVGRNTGELFF TGTGCTAGTGGTTTGGCCCCTGTTGGGCGGAACACCGGGGAGCTGTTTTTT
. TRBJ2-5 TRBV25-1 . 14 CASSELGRQETQYF TGTGCCAGCAGTGAATTGGGCCGGCAAGAGACCCAGTACTTC
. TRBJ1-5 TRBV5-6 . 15 CASSLGLLSNQPQHF TGTGCCAGCAGCTTGGGACTCCTTAGCAATCAGCCCCAGCATTTT
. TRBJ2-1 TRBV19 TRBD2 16 CASSLYSGRGYNEQFF TGTGCCAGTAGTCTCTATAGCGGGAGGGGATACAATGAGCAGTTCTTC
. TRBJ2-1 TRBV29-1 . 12 CSVFRLSSEQFF TGCAGCGTCTTTAGGCTTAGTAGTGAGCAGTTCTTC
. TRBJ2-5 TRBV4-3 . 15 CASSQVGEGVETQYF TGCGCCAGCAGCCAAGTCGGAGAGGGTGTGGAGACCCAGTACTTC
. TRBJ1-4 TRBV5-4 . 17 CASSLDPGGSGVEKLFF TGTGCCAGCAGCTTGGATCCAGGCGGGTCGGGTGTTGAAAAACTGTTTTTT
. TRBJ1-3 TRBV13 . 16 CASSLVDSNSGNTIYF TGTGCCAGCAGCTTAGTCGACAGCAACTCTGGAAACACCATATATTTT
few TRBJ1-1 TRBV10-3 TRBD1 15 CAISEYEGGYSEAFF TGTGCCATCAGTGAGTATGAAGGGGGCTATTCTGAAGCTTTCTTT
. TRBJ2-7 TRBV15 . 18 CATSRDPPGALGSYEQYF TGTGCCACCAGCCGAGACCCTCCAGGGGCCCTCGGGTCCTACGAGCAGTACTTC
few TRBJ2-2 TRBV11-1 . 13 CASSSPGDGELFF TGTGCCAGCAGCTCACCAGGGGACGGGGAGCTGTTTTTT
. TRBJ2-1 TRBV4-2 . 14 CASSQVLYGGEQFF TGTGCCAGCAGCCAGGTTCTCTATGGAGGTGAGCAGTTCTTC
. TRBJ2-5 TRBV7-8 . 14 CASSLAGSQETQYF TGTGCCAGCAGCTTAGCGGGCAGCCAAGAGACCCAGTACTTC
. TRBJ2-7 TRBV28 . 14 CASIPPGIGYEQYF TGTGCCAGCATCCCACCGGGCATAGGGTACGAGCAGTACTTC
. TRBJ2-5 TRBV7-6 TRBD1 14 CASGAGGFGETQYF TGTGCCAGCGGCGCAGGGGGCTTCGGAGAGACCCAGTACTTC
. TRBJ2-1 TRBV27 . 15 CASSPPGLGHNEQFF TGTGCCAGCAGTCCTCCGGGCCTAGGCCATAATGAGCAGTTCTTC
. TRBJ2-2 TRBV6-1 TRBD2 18 CASSAGLAGGPSTGELFF TGTGCCAGCAGTGCCGGACTAGCGGGAGGCCCGAGTACCGGGGAGCTGTTTTTT
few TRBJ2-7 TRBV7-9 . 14 CASSLVGGSYEQYF TGTGCCAGCAGCTTAGTAGGGGGGTCCTACGAGCAGTACTTC
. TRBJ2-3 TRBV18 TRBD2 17 CASSPPRREGGTDTQYF TGTGCCAGCTCACCCCCTCGGCGGGAGGGCGGCACAGATACGCAGTATTTT
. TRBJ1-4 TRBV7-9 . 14 CASSRDIWFEKLFF TGTGCCAGCAGCCGGGACATTTGGTTTGAAAAACTGTTTTTT
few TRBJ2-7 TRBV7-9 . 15 CASSSTIDRFHGFYF TGTGCCAGCAGCTCCACAATTGACAGGTTCCATGGTTTTTACTTC
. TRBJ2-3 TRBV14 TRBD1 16 CASSARQGISTDTQYF TGTGCCAGCAGCGCCCGACAGGGGATTAGCACAGATACGCAGTATTTT
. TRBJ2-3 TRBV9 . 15 CASSVALAGTDTQYF TGTGCCAGCAGCGTAGCTCTGGCAGGCACAGATACGCAGTATTTT
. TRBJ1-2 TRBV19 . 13 CASSIAFVNGYTF TGTGCCAGTAGTATTGCCTTTGTCAATGGCTACACCTTC
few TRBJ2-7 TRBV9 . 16 CASSFMGLLAGYEQYF TGTGCCAGCAGCTTCATGGGACTCCTTGCAGGCTACGAGCAGTACTTC
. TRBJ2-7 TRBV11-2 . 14 CASSAGLPQPEQYF TGTGCCAGCAGCGCAGGACTACCCCAACCCGAGCAGTACTTC
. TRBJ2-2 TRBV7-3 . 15 CASSPISSNTGELFF TGTGCCAGCAGCCCAATAAGCTCGAACACCGGGGAGCTGTTTTTT
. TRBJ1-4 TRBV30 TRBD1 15 CACYSGTGSSRGLFF TGTGCCTGTTATTCCGGGACAGGGTCATCACGCGGACTGTTTTTT
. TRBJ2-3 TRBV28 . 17 CASTISLSGRRVDTQYF TGTGCCAGCACTATATCCCTCTCCGGGAGAAGGGTAGATACGCAGTATTTT
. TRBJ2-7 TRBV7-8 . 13 CASSLGTTYEQYF TGTGCCAGCAGCTTAGGGACTACCTACGAGCAGTACTTC
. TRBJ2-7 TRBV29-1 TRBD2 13 CSTQTSGSNEQYF TGCAGCACCCAGACTAGCGGGAGTAATGAGCAGTACTTC